This record covers a single TCR beta chain. Its specificity is not known. These data belong to a study of cytomegalovirus exposure and HLA in healthy donors. The CDR3 runs 14 residues. V was shortened by 1 base and J by 5 bases, with 8 bases between the two germline ends. CDR1 and CDR2 (germline): LGHNA, YSLEER. Findings of the study overall: Within an earlier analysis, most TCR beta V segments proved productive either about 90% or about 30% of the time. Reportedly, diagnosis of cytomegalovirus status by the classifier showed high specificity and sensitivity. Most sequenced TCRs were rare (though some public TCRs occurred in many donors). As a later analysis showed, several of the most significant clusters appeared to be linked to common viral pathogens.

PCR used 60 Vbeta primers and 13 Jbeta primers. Repertoires were generated with immunoSEQ multiplex PCR, while TCRdb's copy carries only in-frame clones and drops some. In the table there are approximately 73,000 clones, roughly 63% of which are singletons. This chain uses TRBV4-3 with TRBJ1-4, with D possibly matching TRBD1 (5 bases). Specimen: PBMCs. This clonotype was obtained from a man aged 25 to 45 in good health and CMV-seropositive. The DNA for the CDR3 is TGCGCCAGCAGCCAAGGGCAGGGAAATGAAAAACTGTTTTTT. Translation: CASSQGQGNEKLFF.